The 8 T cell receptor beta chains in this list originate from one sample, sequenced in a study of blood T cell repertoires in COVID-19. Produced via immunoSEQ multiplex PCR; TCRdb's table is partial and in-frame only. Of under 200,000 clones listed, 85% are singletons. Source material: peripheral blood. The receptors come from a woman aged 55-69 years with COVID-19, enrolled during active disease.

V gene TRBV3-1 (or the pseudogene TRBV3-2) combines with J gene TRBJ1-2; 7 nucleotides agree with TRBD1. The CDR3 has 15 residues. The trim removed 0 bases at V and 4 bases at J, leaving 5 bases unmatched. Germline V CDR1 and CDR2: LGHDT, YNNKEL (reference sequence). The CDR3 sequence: CASSQDKGDSYGYTF. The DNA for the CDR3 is TGTGCCAGCAGCCAAGATAAAGGGGACAGCTATGGCTACACCTTC.

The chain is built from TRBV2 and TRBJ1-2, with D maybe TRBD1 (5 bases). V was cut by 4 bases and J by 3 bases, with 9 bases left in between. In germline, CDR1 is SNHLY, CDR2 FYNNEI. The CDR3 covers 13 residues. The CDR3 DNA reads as TGTGCCAGCAGTGTAACAGGAGACTATGGCTACACCTTC. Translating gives CASSVTGDYGYTF.

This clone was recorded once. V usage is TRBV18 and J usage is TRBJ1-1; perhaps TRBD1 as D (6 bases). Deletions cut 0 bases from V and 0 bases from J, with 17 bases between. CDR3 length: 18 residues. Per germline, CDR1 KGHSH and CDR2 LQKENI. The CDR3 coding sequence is TGTGCCAGCTCACCACCTAGGACAGACCTAAACATGAACACTGAAGCTTTCTTT. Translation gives CASSPPRTDLNMNTEAFF.

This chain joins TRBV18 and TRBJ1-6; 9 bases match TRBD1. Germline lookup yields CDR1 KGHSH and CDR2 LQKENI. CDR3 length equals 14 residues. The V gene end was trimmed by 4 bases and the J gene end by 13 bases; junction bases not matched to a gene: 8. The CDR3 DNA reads TGTGCCAGCTCACGACAGGGGGGCCCTCTCCCCCTCCACTTT. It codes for CASSRQGGPLPLHF. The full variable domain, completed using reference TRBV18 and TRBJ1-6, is NAGVMQNPRHLVRRRGQEARLRCSPMKGHSHVYWYRQLPEEGLKFMVYLQKENIIDESGMPKERFSAEFPKEGPSILRIQQVVRGDSAAYFCASSRQGGPLPLHFGNGTRLTVT.

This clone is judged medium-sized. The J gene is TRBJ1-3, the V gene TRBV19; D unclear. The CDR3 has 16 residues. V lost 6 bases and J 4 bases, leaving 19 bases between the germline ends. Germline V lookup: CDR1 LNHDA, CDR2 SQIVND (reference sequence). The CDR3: CASSARGGGSGNTIYF. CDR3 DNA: TGTGCCAGTAGCGCCCGAGGAGGAGGTTCCGGAAACACCATATATTTT.

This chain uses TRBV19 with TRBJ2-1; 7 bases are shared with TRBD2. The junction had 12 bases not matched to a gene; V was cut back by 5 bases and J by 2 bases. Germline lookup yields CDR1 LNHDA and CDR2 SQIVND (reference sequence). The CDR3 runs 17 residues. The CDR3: CASSPSGLAGPYNEQFF. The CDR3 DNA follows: TGTGCCAGTAGTCCCTCAGGCTTAGCGGGCCCCTACAATGAGCAGTTCTTC. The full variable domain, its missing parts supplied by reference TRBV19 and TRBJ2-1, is DGGITQSPKYLFRKEGQNVTLSCEQNLNHDAMYWYRQDPGQGLRLIYYSQIVNDFQKGDIAEGYSVSREKKESFPLTVTSAQKNPTAFYLCASSPSGLAGPYNEQFFGPGTRLTVL.

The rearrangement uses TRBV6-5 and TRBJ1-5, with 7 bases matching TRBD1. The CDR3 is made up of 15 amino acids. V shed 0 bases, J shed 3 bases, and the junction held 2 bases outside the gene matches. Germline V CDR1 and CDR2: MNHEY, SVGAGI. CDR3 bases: TGTGCCAGCAGTTACTCGACAGGGCACAATCAGCCCCAGCATTTT. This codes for CASSYSTGHNQPQHF.

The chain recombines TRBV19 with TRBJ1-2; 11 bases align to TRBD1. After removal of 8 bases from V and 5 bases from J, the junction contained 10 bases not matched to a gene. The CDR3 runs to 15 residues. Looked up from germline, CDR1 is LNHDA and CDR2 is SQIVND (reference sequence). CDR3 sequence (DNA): TGTGCCAGTCAAGGAAGGGACAGGGGGGATTATGGCTACACCTTC. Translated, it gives CASQGRDRGDYGYTF.